Listed below are T cell receptor beta chains from one sample, sequenced in a study of blood T cells in healthy people across ages. MiXCR was run by TCRdb on the 5' RACE reads, yielding one entry per CDR3 protein. This repertoire shows about 780,000 distinct CDR3 sequences, 62% found once; its top ten account for roughly 26%. Sequencing was done on a sample of blood. Source of these receptors: a man younger than 45 in good health. The CDR3 runs from the conserved cysteine through the conserved F or W. D genes are given only for firm matches. Clone size is given for some rows only: seen once, a few or many times, or a class if the clone is expanded.

v_call: TRBV5-5; d_call: .; clone_size: .; j_call: TRBJ1-5; cdr3_nt: TGTGCCAGCAGCTTGTGGGCTGGAAGAAATCAGCCCCAGCATTTT; cdr3_aa: CASSLWAGRNQPQHF
v_call: TRBV28; d_call: .; clone_size: many; j_call: TRBJ2-1; cdr3_nt: TGTGCCAGCAGTTTATCCCCGGGGAGCAATGAGCAGTTCTTC; cdr3_aa: CASSLSPGSNEQFF
v_call: TRBV20-1; d_call: .; clone_size: .; j_call: TRBJ2-1; cdr3_nt: TGCAGTGCCTATAGCGGACCACCAAATGAGCAGTTCTTC; cdr3_aa: CSAYSGPPNEQFF
v_call: TRBV6-1; d_call: .; clone_size: .; j_call: TRBJ1-4; cdr3_nt: TGTGCCATCGAAGGCAGGAGGGGTGAAAAGCTGTTTTTT; cdr3_aa: CAIEGRRGEKLFF
v_call: TRBV4-3; d_call: .; clone_size: .; j_call: TRBJ2-1; cdr3_nt: TGCGCCGGCAGCCAAGATGATCTGCAACACAATGAGCAGTTCTTC; cdr3_aa: CAGSQDDLQHNEQFF
v_call: TRBV2; d_call: .; clone_size: .; j_call: TRBJ2-6; cdr3_nt: TGTGCCAGCACTGAGGGTTGGAGCTCTGGGGCCAACGTCCTGACTTTC; cdr3_aa: CASTEGWSSGANVLTF
v_call: TRBV7-9; d_call: .; clone_size: .; j_call: TRBJ2-7; cdr3_nt: TGTGCCAGCAGCTTAGTCCCAACGGCCGGTTACGAGCAGTACTTC; cdr3_aa: CASSLVPTAGYEQYF
v_call: TRBV5-1; d_call: .; clone_size: few; j_call: TRBJ2-7; cdr3_nt: TGCGCCAGCAGCTTGGGCAGGGAGGTCAACGAGCAGTACTTC; cdr3_aa: CASSLGREVNEQYF
v_call: TRBV6-2/TRBV6-3; d_call: TRBD1; clone_size: .; j_call: TRBJ2-1; cdr3_nt: TGTGCCAGCAGCTATAACAGGGGGGTCCCCTACAATGAGCAGTTCTTC; cdr3_aa: CASSYNRGVPYNEQFF
v_call: TRBV27; d_call: .; clone_size: .; j_call: TRBJ2-6; cdr3_nt: TGTGCCAGCAGTTCGGACTGGGCCTCTGGGGCCAACGTCCTGACTTTC; cdr3_aa: CASSSDWASGANVLTF
v_call: TRBV9; d_call: TRBD2; clone_size: .; j_call: TRBJ2-1; cdr3_nt: TGTGCCAGCAGCGAGGCGGGGGACAATGAGCAGTTCTTC; cdr3_aa: CASSEAGDNEQFF
v_call: TRBV7-9; d_call: .; clone_size: .; j_call: TRBJ1-4; cdr3_nt: TGTGCCAGCAGCTTAGATCCGGGGGCGAGTGAAAAACTGTTTTTT; cdr3_aa: CASSLDPGASEKLFF
v_call: TRBV28; d_call: TRBD1; clone_size: .; j_call: TRBJ2-6; cdr3_nt: TGTGCCAGCAGTTTTTACGACCTCGGACAGGGGGTATCTGGGGCCAACGTCCTGACTTTC; cdr3_aa: CASSFYDLGQGVSGANVLTF
v_call: TRBV10-3; d_call: .; clone_size: few; j_call: TRBJ1-2; cdr3_nt: TGTGCCATCAGTGAGCCGACCAGGGGTGACTATGGCTACACCTTC; cdr3_aa: CAISEPTRGDYGYTF
v_call: TRBV20-1; d_call: .; clone_size: once; j_call: TRBJ2-7; cdr3_nt: TGCAGTTTCGACTCCCTACTGACCTACGAGCAGTACTTC; cdr3_aa: CSFDSLLTYEQYF
v_call: TRBV20-1; d_call: .; clone_size: .; j_call: TRBJ1-2; cdr3_nt: TGCAGTGCTAGAGAAACGGCCCCCTATGGCTACACCTTC; cdr3_aa: CSARETAPYGYTF
v_call: TRBV10-3; d_call: .; clone_size: many; j_call: TRBJ2-4; cdr3_nt: TGTGCCATCAGTGACCCGGTAGGACAAATTCAGTACTTC; cdr3_aa: CAISDPVGQIQYF
v_call: TRBV29-1; d_call: .; clone_size: .; j_call: TRBJ1-2; cdr3_nt: TGCAGCGTTGACAGGGGCCCTCTCTATGGCTACACCTTC; cdr3_aa: CSVDRGPLYGYTF